This is a list of T cell receptor beta chains from one sample in a study of T-cell memory formation after mild COVID-19. TCRdb fed the 5' RACE reads into MiXCR, producing one record per CDR3 protein. Of fewer than 700,000 distinct CDR3 sequences listed, 18% were seen once; the top ten hold more than 10%. Sequenced sample: PBMCs or a T cell subset sorted from them (not recorded which). The receptor source for this set is an adult woman who had mild COVID-19 (a few samples of this study predate the infection). Cell type and time point are not known. CDR3s leave out the opening cysteine and the closing phenylalanine or tryptophan.

V	J	CDR3
TRBV6-1	TRBJ2-7	ASSVTGTANYEQY
TRBV2	TRBJ2-7	ASTTVREQY
TRBV21-1	TRBJ2-7	ASSKGRGRTSGEQY
TRBV7-3	TRBJ2-6	ASSSRTSGAYSGANVLT
TRBV20-1	TRBJ2-1	SASSDGAGSEQF
TRBV5-4	TRBJ2-6	ASSFKSWTVSSGANVLT
TRBV20-1	TRBJ1-5	SAGHPGGLYPQH
TRBV30	TRBJ2-7	AWSVGPEQY
TRBV5-1	TRBJ2-5	ASSLVAGEGQETQY
TRBV4-2	TRBJ1-2	ASSQDVGQGAQGYT
TRBV29-1	TRBJ2-7	SVVKDSYEQY
TRBV7-9	TRBJ2-7	ASSPDKGPEQY
TRBV25-1	TRBJ1-1	ASSTRTGGDTEAF
TRBV7-2	TRBJ2-2	ASSLAWGLNTGELF